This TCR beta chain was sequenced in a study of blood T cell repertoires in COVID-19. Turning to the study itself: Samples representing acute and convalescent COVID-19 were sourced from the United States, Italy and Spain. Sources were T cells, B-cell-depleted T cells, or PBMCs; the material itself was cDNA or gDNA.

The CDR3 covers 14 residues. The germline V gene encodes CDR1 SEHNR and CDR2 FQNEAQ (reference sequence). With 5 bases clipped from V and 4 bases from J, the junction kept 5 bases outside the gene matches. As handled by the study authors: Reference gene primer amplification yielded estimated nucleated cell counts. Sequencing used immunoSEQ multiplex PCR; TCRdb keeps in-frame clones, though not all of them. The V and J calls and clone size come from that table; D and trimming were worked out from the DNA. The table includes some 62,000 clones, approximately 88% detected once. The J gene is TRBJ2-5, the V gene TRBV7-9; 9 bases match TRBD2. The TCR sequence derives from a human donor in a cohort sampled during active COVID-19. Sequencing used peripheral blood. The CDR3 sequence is CASSRGGARETQYF. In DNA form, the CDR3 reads TGTGCCAGCAGCCGCGGGGGGGCCAGAGAGACCCAGTACTTC.